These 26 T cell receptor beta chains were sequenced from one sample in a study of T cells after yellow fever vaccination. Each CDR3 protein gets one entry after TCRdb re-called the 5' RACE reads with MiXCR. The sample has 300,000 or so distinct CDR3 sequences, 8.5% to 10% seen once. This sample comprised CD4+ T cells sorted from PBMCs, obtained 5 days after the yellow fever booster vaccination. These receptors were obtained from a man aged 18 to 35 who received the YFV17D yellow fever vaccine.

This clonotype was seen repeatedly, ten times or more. The CDR3 sequence is CASHIFGDSDTQYF. Written as DNA, the CDR3 is TGTGCCAGCCATATCTTCGGGGATTCAGATACGCAGTATTTT. The chain recombines TRBV5-5 with TRBJ2-3; maybe TRBD2 (5 bases). The V end lost 7 bases, the J end lost 4 bases, and 16 bases lay between the germline ends. CDR3 size: 14 residues. Germline-derived CDR1 and CDR2 are SGHKS and YYEKEE (reference sequence). The entire variable domain, with the rest obtained from reference TRBV5-5 and TRBJ2-3, is as follows: DAGVTQSPTHLIKTRGQQVTLRCSPISGHKSVSWYQQVLGQGPQFIFQYYEKEERGRGNFPDRFSARQFPNYSSELNVNALLLGDSALYLCASHIFGDSDTQYFGPGTRLTVL.

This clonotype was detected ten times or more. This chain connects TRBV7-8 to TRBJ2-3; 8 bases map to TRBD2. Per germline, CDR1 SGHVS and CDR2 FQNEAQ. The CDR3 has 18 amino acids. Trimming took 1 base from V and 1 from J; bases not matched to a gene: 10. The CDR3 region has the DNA TGTGCCAGCAGCTTAGTAGTGGGACTAGTTGGGGGCACAGATACGCAGTATTTT. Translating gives CASSLVVGLVGGTDTQYF.

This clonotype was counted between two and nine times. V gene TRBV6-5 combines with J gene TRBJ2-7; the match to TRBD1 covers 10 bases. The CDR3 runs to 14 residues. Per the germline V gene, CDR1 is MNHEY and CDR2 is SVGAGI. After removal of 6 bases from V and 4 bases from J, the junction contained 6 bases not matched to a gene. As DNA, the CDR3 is TGTGCCAGCAGCGCCCCGGGACAGGGGTACGAGCAGTACTTC. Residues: CASSAPGQGYEQYF.

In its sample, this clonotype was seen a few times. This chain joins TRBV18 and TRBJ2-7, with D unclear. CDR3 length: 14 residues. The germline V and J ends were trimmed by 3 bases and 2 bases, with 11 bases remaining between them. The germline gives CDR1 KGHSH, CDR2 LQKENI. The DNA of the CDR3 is TGTGCCAGCTCACCGGGAAGTCGACCCTACGAGCAGTACGTC. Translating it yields CASSPGSRPYEQYV.

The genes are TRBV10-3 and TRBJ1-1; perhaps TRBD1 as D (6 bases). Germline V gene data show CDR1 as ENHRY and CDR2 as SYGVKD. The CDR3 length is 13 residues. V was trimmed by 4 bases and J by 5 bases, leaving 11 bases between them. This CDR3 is CAISGTDSTEAFF. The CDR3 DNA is TGTGCCATCAGTGGGACAGATTCAACTGAAGCTTTCTTT.

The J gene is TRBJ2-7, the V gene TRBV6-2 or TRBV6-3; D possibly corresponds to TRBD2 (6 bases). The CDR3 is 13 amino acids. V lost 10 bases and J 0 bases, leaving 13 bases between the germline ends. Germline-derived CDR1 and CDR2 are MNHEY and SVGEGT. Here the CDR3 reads CATGEVNSYEQYV. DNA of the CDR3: TGTGCCACCGGGGAGGTGAACTCCTACGAGCAGTACGTC.

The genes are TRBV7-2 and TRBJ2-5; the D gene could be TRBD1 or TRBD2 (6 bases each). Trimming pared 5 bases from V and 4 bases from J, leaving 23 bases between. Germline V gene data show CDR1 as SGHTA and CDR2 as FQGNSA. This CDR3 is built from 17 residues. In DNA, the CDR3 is TGTGCCAGCAGCGAAAGGGGGAGGCGGGCGAACCCAGAGACCCAGTACTTC. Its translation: CASSERGRRANPETQYF.

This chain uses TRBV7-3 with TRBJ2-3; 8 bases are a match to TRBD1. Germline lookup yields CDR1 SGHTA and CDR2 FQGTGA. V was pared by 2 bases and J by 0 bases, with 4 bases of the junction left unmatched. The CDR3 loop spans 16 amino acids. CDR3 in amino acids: CASSLGQGQSTDTQYF. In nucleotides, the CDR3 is TGTGCCAGCAGCTTAGGACAGGGACAGAGCACAGATACGCAGTATTTT.

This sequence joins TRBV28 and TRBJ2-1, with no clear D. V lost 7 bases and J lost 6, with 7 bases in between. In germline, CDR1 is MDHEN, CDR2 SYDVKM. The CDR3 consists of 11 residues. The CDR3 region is CASTPGNEQFF. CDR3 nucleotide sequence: TGTGCCAGCACCCCCGGCAATGAGCAGTTCTTC. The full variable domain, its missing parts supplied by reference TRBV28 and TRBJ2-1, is DVKVTQSSRYLVKRTGEKVFLECVQDMDHENMFWYRQDPGLGLRLIYFSYDVKMKEKGDIPEGYSVSREKKERFSLILESASTNQTSMYLCASTPGNEQFFGPGTRLTVL.

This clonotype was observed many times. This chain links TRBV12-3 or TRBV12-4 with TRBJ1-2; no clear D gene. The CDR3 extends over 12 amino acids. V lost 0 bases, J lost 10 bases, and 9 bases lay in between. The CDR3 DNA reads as TGTGCCAGCAGTTTAGCGGATGGGGACTACACCTTC. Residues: CASSLADGDYTF.

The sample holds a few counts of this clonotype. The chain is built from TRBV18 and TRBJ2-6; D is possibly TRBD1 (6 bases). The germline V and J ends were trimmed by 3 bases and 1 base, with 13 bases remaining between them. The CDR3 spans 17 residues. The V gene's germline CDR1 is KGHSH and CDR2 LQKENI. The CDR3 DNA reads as TGTGCCAGCTCACCGGAGCAGGGGCGATCTGGGGCCAACGTCCTGACTTTC. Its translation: CASSPEQGRSGANVLTF.

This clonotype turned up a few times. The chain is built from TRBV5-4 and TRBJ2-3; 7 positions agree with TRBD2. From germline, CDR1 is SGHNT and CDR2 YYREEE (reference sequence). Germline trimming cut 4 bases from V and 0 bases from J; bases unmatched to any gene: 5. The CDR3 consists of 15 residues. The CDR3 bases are TGTGCCAGCAGCCAAACGGGACTAAGCACAGATACGCAGTATTTT. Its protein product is CASSQTGLSTDTQYF. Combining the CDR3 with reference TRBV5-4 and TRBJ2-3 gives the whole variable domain ETGVTQSPTHLIKTRGQQVTLRCSSQSGHNTVSWYQQALGQGPQFIFQYYREEENGRGNFPPRFSGLQFPNYSSELNVNALELDDSALYLCASSQTGLSTDTQYFGPGTRLTVL.

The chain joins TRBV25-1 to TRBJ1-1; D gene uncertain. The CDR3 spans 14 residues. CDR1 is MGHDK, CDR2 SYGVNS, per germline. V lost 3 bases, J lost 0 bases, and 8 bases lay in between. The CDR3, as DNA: TGTGCCAGCAGTGACCCCACGGTGAACACTGAAGCTTTCTTT. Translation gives CASSDPTVNTEAFF.

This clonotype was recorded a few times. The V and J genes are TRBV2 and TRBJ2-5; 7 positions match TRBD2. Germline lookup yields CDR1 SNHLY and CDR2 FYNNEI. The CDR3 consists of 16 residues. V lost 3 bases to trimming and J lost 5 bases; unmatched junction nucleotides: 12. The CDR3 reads CASSDPLFAGEETQYF. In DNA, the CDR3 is TGTGCCAGCAGTGATCCCCTCTTTGCGGGGGAGGAGACCCAGTACTTC. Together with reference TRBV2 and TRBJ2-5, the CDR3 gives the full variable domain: EPEVTQTPSHQVTQMGQEVILRCVPISNHLYFYWYRQILGQKVEFLVSFYNNEISEKSEIFDDQFSVERPDGSNFTLKIRSTKLEDSAMYFCASSDPLFAGEETQYFGPGTRLLVL.

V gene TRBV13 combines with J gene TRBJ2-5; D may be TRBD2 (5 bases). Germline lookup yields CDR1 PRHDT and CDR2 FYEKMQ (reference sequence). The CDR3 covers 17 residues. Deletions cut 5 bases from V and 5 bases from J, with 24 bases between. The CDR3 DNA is TGTGCCAGCAGCCTTCTGGCTATTCCTAGCCGCCAGGAGACCCAGTACTTC. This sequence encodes CASSLLAIPSRQETQYF.

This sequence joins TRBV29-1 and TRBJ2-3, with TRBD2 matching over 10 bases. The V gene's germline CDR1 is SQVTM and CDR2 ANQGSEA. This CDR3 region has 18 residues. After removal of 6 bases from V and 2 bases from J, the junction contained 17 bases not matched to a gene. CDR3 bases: TGCAGCGTCGCGTACGGAGGCCCAACTAGCGGGGTCACAGATACGCAGTATTTT. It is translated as CSVAYGGPTSGVTDTQYF.

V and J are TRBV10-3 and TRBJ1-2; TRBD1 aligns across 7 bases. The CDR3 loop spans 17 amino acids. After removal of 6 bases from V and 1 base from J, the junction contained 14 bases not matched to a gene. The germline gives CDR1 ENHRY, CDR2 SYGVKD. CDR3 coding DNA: TGTGCCATCAGCCCGACAGGGATTATGTCCCTTAACTATGGCTACACCTTC. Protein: CAISPTGIMSLNYGYTF.

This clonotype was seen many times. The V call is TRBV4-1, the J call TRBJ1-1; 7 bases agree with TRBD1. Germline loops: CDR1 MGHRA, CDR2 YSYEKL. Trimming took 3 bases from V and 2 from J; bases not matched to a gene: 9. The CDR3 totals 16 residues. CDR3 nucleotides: TGCGCCAGCAGCCAGGGGTGGAAGGGGGCAAACACTGAAGCTTTCTTT. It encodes CASSQGWKGANTEAFF.

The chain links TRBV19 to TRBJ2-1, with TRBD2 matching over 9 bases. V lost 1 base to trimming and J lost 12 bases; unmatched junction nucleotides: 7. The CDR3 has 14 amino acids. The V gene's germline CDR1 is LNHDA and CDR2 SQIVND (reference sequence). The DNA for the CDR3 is TGTGCCAGTAGTATAGGCGGGGGGGCCCCCGGGCAGTTCTTC. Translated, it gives CASSIGGGAPGQFF.

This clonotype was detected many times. The CDR3 DNA reads TGCGCCAGCAGCCCCCTAGGGGAAAAACTGTTTTTT. Its protein is CASSPLGEKLFF. This sequence joins TRBV5-1 and TRBJ1-4, with D unclear. The CDR3 extends over 12 amino acids. The V end lost 4 bases, the J end lost 8 bases, and 9 bases lay between the germline ends. Germline V gives CDR1 SGHRS, CDR2 YFSETQ.

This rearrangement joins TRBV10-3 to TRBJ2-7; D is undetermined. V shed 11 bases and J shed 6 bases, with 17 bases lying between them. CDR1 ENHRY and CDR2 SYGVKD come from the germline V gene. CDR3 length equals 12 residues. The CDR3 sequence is CAGGVRPGEQYF. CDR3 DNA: TGTGCCGGTGGGGTCAGGCCGGGCGAGCAGTACTTC.

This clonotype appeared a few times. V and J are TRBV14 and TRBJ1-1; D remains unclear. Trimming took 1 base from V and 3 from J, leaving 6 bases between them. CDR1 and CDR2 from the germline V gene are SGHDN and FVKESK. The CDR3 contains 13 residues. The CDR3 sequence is CASSQALYTEAFF. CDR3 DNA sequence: TGTGCCAGCAGCCAAGCTCTATACACTGAAGCTTTCTTT.

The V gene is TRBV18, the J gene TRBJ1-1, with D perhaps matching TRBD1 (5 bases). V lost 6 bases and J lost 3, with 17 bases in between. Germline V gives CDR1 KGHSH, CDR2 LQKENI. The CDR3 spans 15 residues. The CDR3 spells CASSLNGPGYTEAFF. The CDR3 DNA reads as TGTGCCAGCTCTCTGAACGGACCAGGGTACACTGAAGCTTTCTTT.

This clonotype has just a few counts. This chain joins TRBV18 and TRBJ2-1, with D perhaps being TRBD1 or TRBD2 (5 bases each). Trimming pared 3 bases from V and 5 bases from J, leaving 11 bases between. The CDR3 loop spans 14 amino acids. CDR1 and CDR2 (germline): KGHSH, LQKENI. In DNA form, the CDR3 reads TGTGCCAGCTCACCGGGGGAAGCGGACAATGAGCAGTTCTTC. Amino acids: CASSPGEADNEQFF.

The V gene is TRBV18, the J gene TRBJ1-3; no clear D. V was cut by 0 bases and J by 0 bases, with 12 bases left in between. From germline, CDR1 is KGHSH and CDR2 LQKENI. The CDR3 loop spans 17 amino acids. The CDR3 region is CASSPPPGIFSGNTIYF. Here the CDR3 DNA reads TGTGCCAGCTCACCACCGCCGGGGATATTCTCTGGAAACACCATATATTTT.

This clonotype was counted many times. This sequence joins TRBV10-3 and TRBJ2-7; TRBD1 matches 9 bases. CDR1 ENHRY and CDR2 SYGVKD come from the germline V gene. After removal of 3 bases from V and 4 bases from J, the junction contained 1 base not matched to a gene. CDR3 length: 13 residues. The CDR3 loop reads CAISEQGAYEQYF. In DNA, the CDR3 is TGTGCCATCAGTGAACAGGGGGCTTACGAGCAGTACTTC.